These T cell receptor beta chains were read from a single sample in a study of blood T cell repertoires in COVID-19. The repertoire was sequenced with immunoSEQ multiplex PCR; TCRdb's copy has only in-frame clones and lacks some. Of 70,000 to 85,000 clones detected, 86% appear once; the ten largest clones hold 1.9%. Material: peripheral blood. These receptors originate from a woman between 55 and 75 years old with acute or convalescent COVID-19. Each CDR3 is given with its conserved first and last residue.

v_call: TRBV6-2/TRBV6-3
cdr3_aa: CASSNPDRFGYTF

v_call: TRBV5-1
cdr3_aa: CASSTQGEGNTEAFF

v_call: TRBV3-1/TRBV3-2
cdr3_aa: CASSQVPGNTEAFF

v_call: TRBV4-2
cdr3_aa: CASSQEASRGPYGYTF

v_call: TRBV5-5
cdr3_aa: CASSFPGAFGYEQYF

v_call: TRBV5-1
cdr3_aa: CASISGPGMNTEAFF

v_call: TRBV7-3
cdr3_aa: CASSPPGLAGTYEQYF

v_call: TRBV6-5
cdr3_aa: CASSSHPAQVAFF

v_call: TRBV27
cdr3_aa: CASSPEPGLAGVTDPNGELFF

v_call: TRBV6-4
cdr3_aa: CASSDGERNEQFF

v_call: TRBV5-1
cdr3_aa: CASSSGTDTQYF

v_call: TRBV19
cdr3_aa: CASTRDRRANYGYTF

v_call: TRBV5-5
cdr3_aa: CASSLAPTNRGSGNTIYF

v_call: TRBV19
cdr3_aa: CASSMIEVRVGTEAFF

v_call: TRBV2
cdr3_aa: CASTSETPYGYTF

v_call: TRBV12-5
cdr3_aa: CASGLTGTNYGYTF

v_call: TRBV5-1
cdr3_aa: CASRVGSTYEQYF

v_call: TRBV6-5
cdr3_aa: CASRHLAGGGDEQYF

v_call: TRBV24-1
cdr3_aa: CATSESLGGQETQYF

v_call: TRBV28
cdr3_aa: CASSKWGANEKLFF

v_call: TRBV29-1
cdr3_aa: CSVGTGGETQYF

v_call: TRBV18
cdr3_aa: CASSPLDRAEQYF

v_call: TRBV4-1
cdr3_aa: CASSQDGGWYSPLHF

v_call: TRBV7-6
cdr3_aa: CASSPGRRGSEKLFF

v_call: TRBV9
cdr3_aa: CASSVGSGRGTDTQYF

v_call: TRBV18
cdr3_aa: CASSPRERSYNEQFF

v_call: TRBV5-1
cdr3_aa: CASSLEGRGNRNEQYF

v_call: TRBV30
cdr3_aa: CAWSVGTVKNQPQHF

v_call: TRBV19
cdr3_aa: CASSIYLEGSEAFF

v_call: TRBV29-1
cdr3_aa: CSVGQGQNTGELFF

v_call: TRBV7-2
cdr3_aa: CASSLPGQGNNEQYF

v_call: TRBV27
cdr3_aa: CASSAGGPYNEQFF

v_call: TRBV11-3
cdr3_aa: CASSLSRVDEQFF

v_call: TRBV7-9
cdr3_aa: CASSSQWGQGNTIYF

v_call: TRBV7-2
cdr3_aa: CASRWDRVAPLHF

v_call: TRBV30
cdr3_aa: CAWTHSGGAVDEQFF